These 3 T cell receptor beta chains originate from one sample sequenced in a study of cytotoxic CD8 clonotypes in ibrutinib-treated CLL. Sequencing used immunoSEQ multiplex PCR; TCRdb keeps in-frame clones, though not all of them. The sample has a few hundred thousand clones, 70% seen once; the top ten hold 15% to 17%. This specimen consisted of PBMCs, obtained after 24 months of ibrutinib treatment. The receptors here all came from a human donor with chronic lymphocytic leukemia.

This clone was picked up a small number of times. The V call is TRBV7-9, the J call TRBJ1-5; D remains unclear. In germline, CDR1 is SEHNR, CDR2 FQNEAQ (reference sequence). The CDR3 runs 12 residues. V was clipped by 1 base and J by 11 bases, with 9 bases between them. CDR3 in amino acids: CASSLDSTTQHF. In nucleotides, the CDR3 is TGTGCCAGCAGCTTAGATTCAACAACCCAGCATTTT.

This clone was seen only once. The chain carries TRBV11-2 and TRBJ2-7, with a tentative D call TRBD1 (5 bases). V lost 1 base, J lost 3 bases, and 10 bases lay in between. Germline values: CDR1 SGHAT, CDR2 FQNNGV. The CDR3 sequence is 14 residues long. The chain's CDR3 is CASSLVQGGYEQYF. The CDR3 DNA reads TGTGCCAGCAGCTTAGTCCAGGGTGGCTACGAGCAGTACTTC. Together with reference TRBV11-2 and TRBJ2-7, the CDR3 gives the full variable domain: EAGVAQSPRYKIIEKRQSVAFWCNPISGHATLYWYQQILGQGPKLLIQFQNNGVVDDSQLPKDRFSAERLKGVDSTLKIQPAKLEDSAVYLCASSLVQGGYEQYFGPGTRLTVT.

The chain combines TRBV16 with TRBJ2-5; D is possibly TRBD1 or TRBD2 (5 bases each). Germline CDR1 reads KGHSY; CDR2 reads FQNENV. CDR3 length: 15 amino acids. Trimming pared 0 bases from V and 5 bases from J, leaving 13 bases between. The CDR3 reads CASSQSVGGPETQYF. The CDR3 DNA reads TGTGCCAGCAGCCAATCAGTTGGGGGACCGGAGACCCAGTACTTC.